This note documents a single T cell receptor beta chain sequence. Mismatch with germline at one junction end may stem from a read error. These data are taken from a study of blood T cell repertoires in COVID-19. As handled by the study authors: Cell counts per sample came from amplifying reference gene primers. Sequenced by immunoSEQ multiplex PCR; TCRdb stores in-frame clones only, minus some. V and J calls plus clone size are reproduced from that table; the DNA served to infer D and trimming. This repertoire shows 150,000 to 200,000 clones, around 86% found once; its top ten account for about 6.5%. The CDR3 is 13 residues long. Germline V gene data show CDR1 as SNHLY and CDR2 as FYNNEI.

The specimen was peripheral blood. This sequence originates from a woman between 40 and 50 years old with acute or convalescent COVID-19. The chain joins TRBV2 to TRBJ1-5; D remains ambiguous. CDR3 coding DNA: TGTGCCAGCAGTACCTCGCCGTATAGTCCGGAGGGTTTT. Translated: CASSTSPYSPEGF. Full variable domain (missing parts from reference TRBV2 and TRBJ1-5): EPEVTQTPSHQVTQMGQEVILRCVPISNHLYFYWYRQILGQKVEFLVSFYNNEISEKSEIFDDQFSVERPDGSNFTLKIRSTKLEDSAMYFCASSTSPYSPEGFGDGTRLSIL.